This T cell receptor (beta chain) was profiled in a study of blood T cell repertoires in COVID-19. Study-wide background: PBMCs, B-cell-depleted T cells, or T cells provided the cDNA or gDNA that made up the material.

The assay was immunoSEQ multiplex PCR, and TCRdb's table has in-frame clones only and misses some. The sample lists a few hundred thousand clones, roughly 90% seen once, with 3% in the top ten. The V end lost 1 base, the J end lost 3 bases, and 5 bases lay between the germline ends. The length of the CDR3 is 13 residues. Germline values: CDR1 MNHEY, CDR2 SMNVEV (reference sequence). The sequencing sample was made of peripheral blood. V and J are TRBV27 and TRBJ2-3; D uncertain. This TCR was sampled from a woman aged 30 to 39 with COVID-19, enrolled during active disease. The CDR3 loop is CASSLFPTDTQYF. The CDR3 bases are TGTGCCAGCAGTTTATTCCCAACAGATACGCAGTATTTT.